The TCR beta chain described here comes from a study of EBV T-cell therapy then PD-1 blockade in nasopharyngeal carcinoma. As for treatment: AdE1-LMPpoly-expanded autologous EBV-specific T-cell therapy followed by anti-PD-1 nivolumab. For this clone: Its cognate antigen is unknown.

Produced via immunoSEQ multiplex PCR; TCRdb's table is partial and in-frame only. The data hold roughly 20,000 clones, with roughly 83% observed a single time. The CDR3 is 18 amino acids. With V trimmed by 4 bases and J by 4 bases, 8 bases remained unmatched. The germline V gene encodes CDR1 KGHDR and CDR2 SFDVKD. Material: CD8+ T cells from blood, obtained at approximately day 30 from a patient whose treatment included autologous EBV-specific T cells and nivolumab. This TCR was sampled from a man aged 35 to 55 with nasopharyngeal carcinoma. The chain uses TRBV24-1 and TRBJ2-1; 14 bases match TRBD2. The CDR3 region is CATSETSGGAGVYNEQFF. CDR3 DNA sequence: TGTGCCACCAGTGAGACTAGCGGGGGGGCCGGAGTATACAATGAGCAGTTCTTC.